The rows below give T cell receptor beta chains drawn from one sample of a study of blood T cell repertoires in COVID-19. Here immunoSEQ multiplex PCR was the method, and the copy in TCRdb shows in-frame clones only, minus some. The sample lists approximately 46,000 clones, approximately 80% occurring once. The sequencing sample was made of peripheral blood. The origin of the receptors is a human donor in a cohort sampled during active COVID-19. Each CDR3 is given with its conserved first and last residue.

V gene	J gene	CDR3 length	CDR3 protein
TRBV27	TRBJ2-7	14	CASSSTSGRTEQYF
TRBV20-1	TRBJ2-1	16	CSASRTRDTKYNEQFF
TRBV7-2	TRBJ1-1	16	CASSLNRDIGYGEAFF
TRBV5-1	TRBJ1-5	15	CASSSSGQGDQPQHF
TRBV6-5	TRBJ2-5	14	CASKASGIQETQYF
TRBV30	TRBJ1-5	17	CAWSLGFSGQGSQPQHF
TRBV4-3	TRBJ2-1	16	CASSQEIRPLGSEQFF
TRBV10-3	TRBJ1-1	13	CAISDGANTEAFF
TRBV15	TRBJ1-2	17	CATSRGSGTGADRGYTF
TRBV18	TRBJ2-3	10	CASSADTQYF
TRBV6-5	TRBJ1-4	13	CASSYRGTEKLFF
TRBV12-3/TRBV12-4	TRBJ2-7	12	CASSSGVYEQYF
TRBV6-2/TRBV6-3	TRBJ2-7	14	CASSLSGSSYEQYF
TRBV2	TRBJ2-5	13	CASRGDYQETQYF
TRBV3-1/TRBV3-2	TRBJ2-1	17	CASSQDRADLPYNEQFF